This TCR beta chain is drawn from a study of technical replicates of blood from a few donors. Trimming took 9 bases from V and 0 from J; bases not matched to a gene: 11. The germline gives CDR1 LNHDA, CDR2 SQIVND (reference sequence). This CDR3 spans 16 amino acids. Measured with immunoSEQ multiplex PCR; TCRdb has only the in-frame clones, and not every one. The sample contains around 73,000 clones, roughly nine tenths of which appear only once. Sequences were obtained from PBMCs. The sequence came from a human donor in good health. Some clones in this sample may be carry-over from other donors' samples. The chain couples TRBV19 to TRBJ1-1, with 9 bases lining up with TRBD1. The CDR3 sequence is CASTHRGPYMNTEAFF. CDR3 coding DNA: TGTGCCAGCACCCACAGGGGGCCCTACATGAACACTGAAGCTTTCTTT. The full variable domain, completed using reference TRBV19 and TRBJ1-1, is DGGITQSPKYLFRKEGQNVTLSCEQNLNHDAMYWYRQDPGQGLRLIYYSQIVNDFQKGDIAEGYSVSREKKESFPLTVTSAQKNPTAFYLCASTHRGPYMNTEAFFGQGTRLTVV.